This is a list of T cell receptor beta chains from one sample in a study of T cell changes during pregnancy in multiple sclerosis. The assay was immunoSEQ multiplex PCR, and TCRdb's table has in-frame clones only and misses some. Of about 79,000 clones listed, over 85% are singletons. The sequences come from peripheral blood, collected in the second trimester of pregnancy. The receptors derive from a female donor in good health, enrolled as a control in a pregnancy study. CDR3s leave out the opening cysteine and the closing phenylalanine or tryptophan.

length: 11; J: TRBJ1-1; V: TRBV6-6; CDR3: ASSYEGLTEAF
length: 10; J: TRBJ1-2; V: TRBV2; CDR3: ASCWSNYGYT
length: 12; J: TRBJ1-2; V: TRBV11-2; CDR3: ASNLGGADYGYT
length: 12; J: TRBJ1-2; V: TRBV5-4; CDR3: ASSLVTGGDGYT
length: 13; J: TRBJ2-7; V: TRBV11-2; CDR3: ASSSYRGRSYEQY
length: 15; J: TRBJ2-1; V: TRBV7-8; CDR3: ASRPSGRGGSYNEQF
length: 15; J: TRBJ2-1; V: TRBV9; CDR3: ASSVVGASGGDNEQF
length: 13; J: TRBJ2-2; V: TRBV9; CDR3: ASSPTGTNTGELF
length: 13; J: TRBJ2-5; V: TRBV7-9; CDR3: ASSSGPSHQETQY
length: 12; J: TRBJ2-7; V: TRBV29-1; CDR3: SVEGGDRGGEQY
length: 14; J: TRBJ1-4; V: TRBV5-1; CDR3: ASSFGQGGGNEKLF
length: 14; J: TRBJ1-5; V: TRBV27; CDR3: ASSPLADRGYQPQH
length: 13; J: TRBJ1-1; V: TRBV10-3; CDR3: AISGYEVRNTEAF
length: 14; J: TRBJ1-5; V: TRBV27; CDR3: ASSFSGTGGNQPQH
length: 12; J: TRBJ2-2; V: TRBV6-5; CDR3: ASSNDRNTGELF
length: 13; J: TRBJ1-2; V: TRBV19; CDR3: ASRPAGQGNYGYT
length: 11; J: TRBJ1-2; V: TRBV4-2; CDR3: ASSQVRDYGYT
length: 12; J: TRBJ1-3; V: TRBV27; CDR3: ASSRQGTGNTIY
length: 15; J: TRBJ2-1; V: TRBV30; CDR3: AWSPGITSGGNNEQF
length: 14; J: TRBJ2-3; V: TRBV4-2; CDR3: ASSAASGGDTDTQY
length: 17; J: TRBJ2-3; V: TRBV2; CDR3: ASSVDRAPSSSSTDTQY
length: 11; J: TRBJ2-4; V: TRBV4-2; CDR3: AGSPGLGNIQY
length: 10; J: TRBJ1-1; V: TRBV5-6; CDR3: ASSSGGAEAF
length: 12; J: TRBJ1-2; V: TRBV2; CDR3: ASSGGWGVGGYT
length: 12; J: TRBJ2-5; V: TRBV7-9; CDR3: ASSPSGGRETQY
length: 12; J: TRBJ1-1; V: TRBV30; CDR3: AWSLGQGGTEAF
length: 13; J: TRBJ1-1; V: TRBV11-2; CDR3: ASSPRTSLNTEAF
length: 15; J: TRBJ2-6; V: TRBV7-9; CDR3: ASSFIIGEAGANVLT
length: 9; J: TRBJ1-1; V: TRBV2; CDR3: ATQGNTEAF
length: 13; J: TRBJ1-5; V: TRBV2; CDR3: ASSVSQGADQPQH
length: 14; J: TRBJ2-3; V: TRBV5-6; CDR3: ASSFFSGTKADTQY
length: 13; J: TRBJ1-2; V: TRBV30; CDR3: AWSTRGLVNYGYT
length: 14; J: TRBJ2-5; V: TRBV2; CDR3: AILLFVVESQETQY
length: 11; J: TRBJ2-7; V: TRBV6-6; CDR3: ASSSARDGEQY
length: 12; J: TRBJ2-2; V: TRBV10-3; CDR3: VTSDEANTGELF
length: 13; J: TRBJ2-5; V: TRBV7-3; CDR3: ASSLQRGGGETQY
length: 10; J: TRBJ1-1; V: TRBV6-6; CDR3: ASRLRSTEAF
length: 15; J: TRBJ1-1; V: TRBV9; CDR3: ASSAVHGGRGSAEAF
length: 13; J: TRBJ2-1; V: TRBV6-1; CDR3: ASSATSGGADEQF
length: 12; J: TRBJ1-1; V: TRBV11-3; CDR3: ASSTRDRNTEAF
length: 13; J: TRBJ2-5; V: TRBV7-2; CDR3: ASSLTSGGQETQY
length: 15; J: TRBJ2-3; V: TRBV15; CDR3: APGLQGPDGDTDTQY
length: 13; J: TRBJ2-7; V: TRBV19; CDR3: ASRGLAGNSYEQY
length: 13; J: TRBJ1-1; V: TRBV18; CDR3: ASSPAGGASTEAF
length: 12; J: TRBJ1-6; V: TRBV5-8; CDR3: ASSLSSGNSPLH
length: 12; J: TRBJ1-3; V: TRBV5-1; CDR3: ASSVTGRGNTIY
length: 16; J: TRBJ2-1; V: TRBV4-2; CDR3: ASSQEGTSGGTYNEQF
length: 13; J: .; V: TRBV4-3; CDR3: ASSQGAGNLYEQY
length: 8; J: TRBJ2-1; V: TRBV20-1; CDR3: SARNEEQF
length: 11; J: TRBJ1-5; V: TRBV19; CDR3: ASRGGSNQPQH
length: 14; J: TRBJ1-3; V: TRBV9; CDR3: ASSVQGYVSGNTIY
length: 13; J: TRBJ1-4; V: TRBV7-9; CDR3: ASSPPTGGNEKLF
length: 10; J: TRBJ2-7; V: TRBV19; CDR3: ASSQGAIEQY
length: 11; J: TRBJ1-2; V: TRBV5-6; CDR3: ASSPGTGEGYT
length: 13; J: TRBJ2-1; V: TRBV5-4; CDR3: ASSLEGGGVNEQF
length: 12; J: TRBJ1-1; V: TRBV18; CDR3: ASSPTGGDTEAF
length: 12; J: TRBJ1-2; V: TRBV19; CDR3: ASTIGRGDGGYT
length: 14; J: TRBJ2-1; V: TRBV4-1; CDR3: ASSSPGAGRYNEQF
length: 12; J: TRBJ2-5; V: TRBV11-1; CDR3: ASSLSGGGETQY